Sequencing of this T cell receptor beta chain was carried out in a study of T cell responses to AZD1222 COVID-19 vaccine. General observations from the study: Clonal diversity was possibly underestimated, and the donors were mostly white British, with more females.

V was pared by 10 bases and J by 0 bases, with 6 bases of the junction left unmatched. The CDR3 is 16 residues long. Germline V lookup: CDR1 ENHRY, CDR2 SYGVKD. As for this clone: The antigen is undetermined.

Profiling relied on immunoSEQ multiplex PCR, and the TCRdb table lists in-frame clones only, not all of them. The table includes more than 110,000 clones, 92% detected once. The chain uses TRBV10-3 and TRBJ2-6; 10 bases map to TRBD2. The source is an adult who received the AZD1222 COVID-19 vaccine. The specimen comprised peripheral blood, sampled 28 days after the second AZD1222 dose. The CDR3 DNA is TGTGCCAGCGGACTAGCGGTGATCTCTGGGGCCAACGTCCTGACTTTC. Protein product: CASGLAVISGANVLTF.